Sequencing of this T cell receptor (beta chain) was carried out in a study of blood T cell repertoires in COVID-19 (dated by TCRdb to about 2020). At the level of the whole study: Samples from collaborators originated in the United States, Italy and Spain and spanned both the acute and convalescent phases of COVID-19. The material from the prospective study consisted of cDNA or gDNA derived from T cells, B-cell-depleted T cells, or PBMCs. The samples were drawn from the first 160 participants of the ongoing ImmuneRACE study and from over a thousand subjects provided by 6 global collaborators. Where HLA class I and class II types were available, the types were taken from metadata supplied by the sample provider, not from assay-based typing. Subjects who had been exposed to COVID-19, were actively infected with it, or had recovered from it provided the deeply sampled blood TCRbeta repertoires that made up the dataset. A freely available public database, intended as a resource for researchers studying the immune response to SARS-CoV-2, is where the repertoires were released. A de-identified subject ID, COVID-19 status, age in years and sex were almost always included in the sample metadata.

TCRbeta CDR3 regions were amplified from genomic DNA using the immunoSEQ Assay, a bias-controlled multiplex PCR. The study's processing was this. The number of nucleated cells in each sample was estimated by amplification of reference gene primers within the assay. Sequence reads were collapsed and filtered to measure the absolute abundance of every unique TCRbeta CDR3 rearrangement. For each sample, productive Simpson clonality was calculated by taking the square root of Simpson's diversity index across productive rearrangements. TCRdb mirrors the immuneACCESS table, restricted to in-frame sequences. Some clones are absent from its copies; in checked studies, under half trace to an unresolved V gene, and the reason for the others is unknown. D and trimming were read from the DNA, whereas the V and J calls and clone size are those reported in that table. The sample records about 140,000 clones, 87% of which are singletons. Approximately 10% of the sample is held by the ten biggest clonotypes.

Enrolling through a virtual design, the prospective study's participants ranged in age from about 18 to 89 years and lived across roughly 23 United States geographic areas. To assign participants to cohorts, the prospective study relied on clinical history that participants themselves reported in a screening survey and a study questionnaire. Recovered participants in ImmuneRACE Cohort 3 were defined as having two consecutive negative NP/OP PCR tests, clearance from a healthcare professional, or resolution of symptoms. In the prospective study, mobile phlebotomists collected whole blood, serum and a nasopharyngeal or oropharyngeal swab from each participant. Over a roughly 2-month period, participants in the prospective study had the option of providing additional blood draws and questionnaires. Blood samples from the prospective study were shipped frozen or at room temperature prior to DNA extraction.

Results and caveats for the whole study, not just this receptor: How much clinical and demographic metadata was included differed by source and by participant, and the metadata was provided uncurated.

Reading the germline V gene (reference sequence) gives CDR1 LNHDA and CDR2 SQIVND. The CDR3 numbers 14 residues from cysteine through phenylalanine. The CDR3 DNA has 42 bases and is translated from base 1. Between the V and J ends, shortened by 5 bases and 3 bases respectively, the junction contains 11 bases. Points on this clone: The specificity of this receptor is unknown. The input lacks base qualities; no much larger clone sits a single base away.

Sequenced: PBMCs or T cells enriched from blood (not recorded which). This sequence originates from a man aged 55 to 70 who had recovered from COVID-19. The chain is encoded by TRBV19 joined to TRBJ1-5, with an unclear D gene assignment. In nucleotide form, the sequence is TGTGCCAGTAGTGATACAGCCTACAATCAGCCCCAGCATTTT. This encodes CASSDTAYNQPQHF.